These 20 T cell receptor beta chains originate from one sample sequenced in a study of shared clonotypes between healthy human individuals. The protocol was immunoSEQ multiplex PCR, while the TCRdb copy is restricted to in-frame clones and leaves out a portion. Of nearly 2 million clones listed, 85% to 95% were seen once; the top ten hold around 1.2%. Positive CCR7 selection of CD45RO-negative cells yielded the naive CD8 cells, and terminally differentiated effector memory CD45RA+ cells were excluded. Material for sequencing was naive CD8+ T cells sorted from blood. The origin of the receptors is a man between 18 and 35 years old in good health.

The V and J genes are TRBV27 and TRBJ1-5; TRBD1 matches 8 bases. Losses at the gene ends were 3 bases for V and 2 bases for J; bases not matched to a gene: 12. Germline V gene sequence: CDR1 MNHEY, CDR2 SMNVEV (reference sequence). CDR3 size: 18 residues. Here the CDR3 reads CASSFGQGAGPGNQPQHF. In nucleotides, the CDR3 is TGTGCCAGCAGTTTCGGCCAGGGGGCCGGCCCTGGCAATCAGCCCCAGCATTTT.

V is TRBV6-5 and J is TRBJ2-2; D unclear. The germline V gene has CDR1 MNHEY and CDR2 SVGAGI. The CDR3 contains 13 residues. The ends were cut back, 5 bases at V and 4 bases at J, with 8 bases in the middle. The CDR3 is CASSTLGTGELFF. In nucleotides, the CDR3 is TGTGCCAGCAGTACTTTGGGCACCGGGGAGCTGTTTTTT.

Here the CDR3 DNA reads TGTGCCAGCAGCCAACCCGGGGACTCCTACGAGCAGTACTTC. As protein: CASSQPGDSYEQYF. The rearrangement joins TRBV4-2 to TRBJ2-7, with D tentatively TRBD2 (5 bases). The CDR3 consists of 14 residues. V shed 2 bases and J shed 0 bases, with 8 bases lying between them. The V gene's germline CDR1 is LGHNA and CDR2 YNFKEQ.

About this clone: One end of the junction fails to match germline, which may point to a read error. This rearrangement joins TRBV7-7 to TRBJ2-2; possibly TRBD2 for D (5 bases). CDR3 size: 15 residues. Germline V CDR1 and CDR2: SSHAT, FNYEAQ (reference sequence). CDR3 residues: CASSLRGPNTGELFF. CDR3 nucleotides: TGTGCTAGCAGCCTCCGGGGTCCGAACACCGGGGAGCTGTTTTTT.

The CDR3 spells CASSPAWGQDYNEQFF. Here the CDR3 DNA reads TGTGCCAGCTCACCCGCATGGGGACAGGACTACAATGAGCAGTTCTTC. This chain joins TRBV18 and TRBJ2-1, with 8 bases identical to TRBD1. V trimming: 3 bases; J trimming: 3 bases; junction bases outside the gene matches: 7. CDR1 KGHSH and CDR2 LQKENI come from the germline V gene. This CDR3 comprises 16 residues.

This chain links TRBV11-2 with TRBJ2-1; a weak D match, TRBD2 (6 bases). Per the germline V gene, CDR1 is SGHAT and CDR2 is FQNNGV. The CDR3 loop spans 13 amino acids. V was pared by 5 bases and J by 5 bases, with 10 bases between. The CDR3 DNA is TGTGCCAGCAGCATACCTAGCGACAATGAGCAGTTCTTC. This translates into CASSIPSDNEQFF. Together with reference TRBV11-2 and TRBJ2-1, the CDR3 gives the full variable domain: EAGVAQSPRYKIIEKRQSVAFWCNPISGHATLYWYQQILGQGPKLLIQFQNNGVVDDSQLPKDRFSAERLKGVDSTLKIQPAKLEDSAVYLCASSIPSDNEQFFGPGTRLTVL.

This chain joins TRBV14 and TRBJ1-1, with 8 nucleotides matching TRBD1. The trim removed 4 bases at V and 11 bases at J, leaving 12 bases unmatched. The CDR3 spans 14 residues. Germline loops: CDR1 SGHDN, CDR2 FVKESK. CDR3 in DNA: TGTGCCAGCAGCCGAACCGGGACAGGAGGTGAGGCTTTCTTT. It is translated as CASSRTGTGGEAFF.

This chain joins TRBV7-9 and TRBJ1-1; D ambiguous. The germline V and J ends were trimmed by 5 bases and 1 base, with 8 bases remaining between them. The germline CDR1 and CDR2 sequences are SEHNR and FQNEAQ (reference sequence). This CDR3 spans 13 amino acids. The CDR3 DNA reads as TGTGCCAGCAGCACGGAGTCGAACACTGAAGCTTTCTTT. Translation: CASSTESNTEAFF.

The chain uses TRBV7-9 and TRBJ2-3, with D uncertain. CDR1 and CDR2 from the germline V gene are SEHNR and FQNEAQ (reference sequence). V was shortened by 5 bases and J by 5 bases, with 14 bases between the two germline ends. The CDR3 extends over 14 amino acids. The CDR3 DNA sequence: TGTGCCAGCAGCCCGGTGGAAATGGTAGATACGCAGTATTTT. Translation: CASSPVEMVDTQYF.

The CDR3 bases are TGTGCCAGCAGCCCACGAGGAGATAGTGAGGAGCAGTTCTTC. Translating gives CASSPRGDSEEQFF. The chain is built from TRBV21-1 and TRBJ2-1; the DNA was not used to check the table's D call, TRBD2. TRBV21-1 is labeled a pseudogene. This CDR3 has 14 residues.

This sequence joins TRBV19 and TRBJ2-1; D gene unclear. The CDR3 has 11 residues. The germline V gene has CDR1 LNHDA and CDR2 SQIVND (reference sequence). V lost 7 bases and J 3 bases, leaving 4 bases between the germline ends. The CDR3 loop reads CASTVYNEQFF. The CDR3 region has the DNA TGTGCCAGTACCGTCTACAATGAGCAGTTCTTC.

The chain combines TRBV19 with TRBJ2-7; D is perhaps TRBD1 (6 bases). V dropped 5 bases and J dropped 5 bases, with 13 bases sitting between them. Looked up from germline, CDR1 is LNHDA and CDR2 is SQIVND (reference sequence). The length of the CDR3 is 13 residues. For the CDR3, the DNA is TGTGCCAGTAGTGGTAGCCAGGGGCACGAGCAGTACTTC. Translated, it gives CASSGSQGHEQYF.

This sequence joins TRBV19 and TRBJ1-3; no clear D gene. Germline-derived CDR1 and CDR2 are LNHDA and SQIVND (reference sequence). Trimming cost V 0 bases and J 0 bases, with 9 bases left between them. CDR3 size: 16 residues. The CDR3 spells CASSIEEANSGNTIYF. CDR3 nucleotides: TGTGCCAGTAGTATAGAGGAAGCAAACTCTGGAAACACCATATATTTT.

This clone was detected once. The chain has TRBV27 and TRBJ2-1, with D unclear. Trimming removed 0 bases from V and 5 bases from J, with 8 bases in between. The germline V gene has CDR1 MNHEY and CDR2 SMNVEV (reference sequence). The CDR3 runs to 14 residues. The DNA for the CDR3 is TGTGCCAGCAGTTTATCCGGAATGAACAATGAGCAGTTCTTC. Translated, it gives CASSLSGMNNEQFF.

On this clone itself: At the DNA level, this CDR3 is encoded by other sequences in the same sample as well. The V and J genes are TRBV5-1 and TRBJ2-7, with a tentative D call TRBD1 (5 bases). Germline-derived CDR1 and CDR2 are SGHRS and YFSETQ. Deletions cut 0 bases from V and 0 bases from J, with 10 bases between. This CDR3 has 15 residues. The CDR3 bases are TGCGCCAGCAGCTTGGAAGGGGCGAGCTCCTACGAGCAGTACTTC. It encodes CASSLEGASSYEQYF.

The gene calls are TRBV25-1 and TRBJ2-2; 9 nucleotides agree with TRBD1. Unmatched junction bases numbered 3, after V lost 5 bases and J lost 2 bases. Germline V gives CDR1 MGHDK, CDR2 SYGVNS. The CDR3 is made up of 15 amino acids. The CDR3 sequence is CASSKGQGNTGELFF. CDR3 sequence (DNA): TGTGCCAGCAGTAAGGGACAGGGTAACACCGGGGAGCTGTTTTTT.

J is TRBJ1-3 and V is TRBV2; the D is unclear. V gave up 1 base and J gave up 0 bases, with 7 bases separating them. The CDR3 loop spans 15 amino acids. From germline, CDR1 is SNHLY and CDR2 FYNNEI. This CDR3 is CASSEDTSSGNTIYF. CDR3 coding DNA: TGTGCCAGCAGTGAAGACACGAGCTCTGGAAACACCATATATTTT.

The chain has TRBV9 and TRBJ2-7, with 13 bases fitting TRBD2. The V segment lost 3 bases and the J segment 6 bases; nucleotides outside the gene matches: 9. Germline-derived CDR1 and CDR2 are SGDLS and YYNGEE. This CDR3 has 16 amino acids. DNA for the CDR3: TGTGCCAGCAGCGCCACTCCGGGACTAGCGGGATCCGAGCAGTACTTC. This translates into CASSATPGLAGSEQYF.

This rearrangement joins TRBV19 to TRBJ2-3; D is possibly TRBD2 (5 bases). This CDR3 region has 14 residues. The germline CDR1 and CDR2 sequences are LNHDA and SQIVND (reference sequence). Trimming left V 7 bases short and J 2 bases short, with 13 bases between. The CDR3 sequence: CASTDRGYTDTQYF. The CDR3 DNA is TGTGCCAGTACCGACCGGGGATACACAGATACGCAGTATTTT.

The chain is built from TRBV4-3 and TRBJ2-7; 8 bases match TRBD1. The CDR3 is 14 amino acids. V lost 3 bases to trimming and J lost 4 bases; unmatched junction nucleotides: 5. The germline V gene has CDR1 LGHNA and CDR2 YSLEER. The CDR3 DNA follows: TGCGCCAGCAGCCATAATGACAGGGGATACGAGCAGTACTTC. Translation gives CASSHNDRGYEQYF.